This is a list of T cell receptor beta chains from one sample in a study of blood T cells in healthy people across ages. TCRdb analysed the 5' RACE reads with MiXCR anew, one entry per CDR3 protein. The table records roughly 800,000 distinct CDR3 sequences, 58% of them present only once. Input material: blood. All receptors come from a man aged 25-45 years in good health. CDR3s include the opening cysteine and the closing phenylalanine or tryptophan. Each record gives: D gene, J gene, clone size, V gene, CDR3 length, CDR3 protein, CDR3 DNA. A D gene is named only where the DNA matches it firmly. Clone size is not always given. Where it is, it says once, few, many or a class for expanded clones.

d_gene: NA
j_gene: TRBJ1-2
abundance: few
v_gene: TRBV29-1
len: 11
CDR3aa: CSVDAEGGYTF
CDR3nt: TGCAGCGTGGACGCGGAGGGTGGCTACACCTTC

d_gene: TRBD1
j_gene: TRBJ1-6
abundance: NA
v_gene: TRBV7-2
len: 15
CDR3aa: CASSPSWDSPSPLHF
CDR3nt: TGTGCCAGCAGCCCGTCCTGGGACAGCCCTTCGCCCCTCCACTTT

d_gene: NA
j_gene: TRBJ2-7
abundance: NA
v_gene: TRBV10-3
len: 14
CDR3aa: CAIIRTARVYEQYF
CDR3nt: TGTGCCATCATCAGAACGGCCAGGGTCTACGAGCAGTACTTC

d_gene: NA
j_gene: TRBJ2-4
abundance: few
v_gene: TRBV30
len: 13
CDR3aa: CAWSVFGDNIQYF
CDR3nt: TGTGCCTGGAGTGTCTTTGGGGACAACATTCAGTACTTC

d_gene: NA
j_gene: TRBJ2-4
abundance: once
v_gene: TRBV7-2
len: 12
CDR3aa: CASSLGWGIQYF
CDR3nt: TGTGCCAGCAGCCTCGGTTGGGGCATTCAGTACTTC

d_gene: NA
j_gene: TRBJ2-2
abundance: NA
v_gene: TRBV12-3/TRBV12-4
len: 13
CDR3aa: CASSFQGPGELFF
CDR3nt: TGTGCCAGCAGTTTCCAGGGGCCCGGGGAGCTGTTTTTT

d_gene: TRBD2
j_gene: TRBJ2-7
abundance: NA
v_gene: TRBV28
len: 17
CDR3aa: CASSSGGLAGDYNEQYF
CDR3nt: TGTGCCAGCAGTAGCGGGGGGTTGGCGGGAGATTACAATGAGCAGTACTTC

d_gene: TRBD2
j_gene: TRBJ2-7
abundance: NA
v_gene: TRBV7-4
len: 16
CDR3aa: CASSLVYSGPLCEQYF
CDR3nt: TGTGCCAGCAGCTTAGTATATAGCGGGCCCCTCTGCGAGCAGTACTTC

d_gene: NA
j_gene: TRBJ2-5
abundance: NA
v_gene: TRBV7-9
len: 13
CDR3aa: CASSLLGVETQYF
CDR3nt: TGTGCCAGCAGCTTACTAGGCGTGGAGACCCAGTACTTC

d_gene: NA
j_gene: TRBJ1-2
abundance: NA
v_gene: TRBV4-2
len: 14
CDR3aa: CASSQESGLFGYTF
CDR3nt: TGTGCCAGCAGCCAAGAGTCGGGTCTCTTTGGCTACACCTTC

d_gene: NA
j_gene: TRBJ2-2
abundance: few
v_gene: TRBV20-1
len: 13
CDR3aa: CSARDRQTGELFF
CDR3nt: TGCAGTGCTAGAGATCGACAGACCGGGGAGCTGTTTTTT

d_gene: TRBD2
j_gene: TRBJ2-1
abundance: few
v_gene: TRBV4-3
len: 16
CDR3aa: CASSQDRGLAPNEQFF
CDR3nt: TGCGCCAGCAGCCAAGATAGGGGACTAGCTCCCAATGAGCAGTTCTTC

d_gene: TRBD2
j_gene: TRBJ2-5
abundance: NA
v_gene: TRBV4-3
len: 16
CDR3aa: CASSQWLAGFQETQYF
CDR3nt: TGCGCCAGCAGCCAGTGGCTAGCGGGATTCCAAGAGACCCAGTACTTC

d_gene: NA
j_gene: TRBJ2-5
abundance: NA
v_gene: TRBV5-1
len: 13
CDR3aa: CASSFGGPETQYF
CDR3nt: TGCGCCAGCAGCTTCGGGGGCCCGGAGACCCAGTACTTC

d_gene: NA
j_gene: TRBJ2-5
abundance: few
v_gene: TRBV5-1
len: 16
CDR3aa: CASSLIQGAPKETQYF
CDR3nt: TGCGCCAGCAGCTTGATCCAGGGAGCACCTAAAGAGACCCAGTACTTC

d_gene: NA
j_gene: TRBJ1-2
abundance: NA
v_gene: TRBV20-1
len: 11
CDR3aa: CSARLPDGYTF
CDR3nt: TGCAGTGCTAGATTACCGGATGGCTACACCTTC

d_gene: NA
j_gene: TRBJ2-4
abundance: few
v_gene: TRBV7-2
len: 11
CDR3aa: CAIMAENIQYF
CDR3nt: TGTGCCATCATGGCCGAAAACATTCAGTACTTC

d_gene: NA
j_gene: TRBJ1-2
abundance: NA
v_gene: TRBV20-1
len: 15
CDR3aa: CSARDREAIWAGSTF
CDR3nt: TGCAGTGCTAGAGATCGGGAGGCTATTTGGGCTGGTAGCACCTTC

d_gene: NA
j_gene: TRBJ1-4
abundance: NA
v_gene: TRBV7-9
len: 16
CDR3aa: CASSPTAMGFNEKLFF
CDR3nt: TGTGCCAGCAGCCCCACCGCCATGGGGTTTAATGAAAAACTGTTTTTT

d_gene: TRBD2
j_gene: TRBJ2-3
abundance: NA
v_gene: TRBV24-1
len: 15
CDR3aa: CATSPSGSPTDTQYF
CDR3nt: TGTGCCACCAGCCCTAGCGGGAGCCCCACAGATACGCAGTATTTT

d_gene: NA
j_gene: TRBJ1-2
abundance: NA
v_gene: TRBV6-6
len: 13
CDR3aa: CASSYRGVGGYTF
CDR3nt: TGTGCCAGCAGTTACCGGGGGGTGGGCGGCTACACCTTC

d_gene: TRBD2
j_gene: TRBJ2-7
abundance: few
v_gene: TRBV7-9
len: 14
CDR3aa: CASSLPSGGYEQYF
CDR3nt: TGTGCCAGCAGCTTACCCTCGGGGGGCTACGAGCAGTACTTC

d_gene: NA
j_gene: TRBJ1-6
abundance: NA
v_gene: TRBV4-1
len: 13
CDR3aa: CASSRDYNSPLHF
CDR3nt: TGCGCCAGCAGCCGGGACTACAATTCACCCCTCCACTTT

d_gene: TRBD1
j_gene: TRBJ2-3
abundance: NA
v_gene: TRBV28
len: 17
CDR3aa: CASSSPAGTDNTDTQYF
CDR3nt: TGTGCCAGCAGTTCCCCAGCCGGGACAGACAACACAGATACGCAGTATTTT

d_gene: TRBD2
j_gene: TRBJ2-1
abundance: NA
v_gene: TRBV20-1
len: 17
CDR3aa: CSARGGGLAGGLDEQFF
CDR3nt: TGCAGTGCTAGAGGGGGAGGACTAGCGGGAGGGCTCGATGAGCAGTTCTTC

d_gene: NA
j_gene: TRBJ1-2
abundance: NA
v_gene: TRBV10-3
len: 16
CDR3aa: CAISEGSGYELYGYTF
CDR3nt: TGTGCCATCAGTGAGGGGTCGGGTTATGAATTGTATGGCTACACCTTC

d_gene: NA
j_gene: TRBJ2-3
abundance: NA
v_gene: TRBV20-1
len: 13
CDR3aa: CSAPQSPSDTQYF
CDR3nt: TGCAGTGCCCCCCAGTCCCCGTCAGATACGCAGTATTTT

d_gene: NA
j_gene: TRBJ2-5
abundance: NA
v_gene: TRBV29-1
len: 13
CDR3aa: CSVTRGQQETQYF
CDR3nt: TGCAGCGTTACCCGAGGCCAACAAGAGACCCAGTACTTC

d_gene: NA
j_gene: TRBJ2-1
abundance: few
v_gene: TRBV29-1
len: 13
CDR3aa: CSVATSSYNEQFF
CDR3nt: TGCAGCGTTGCGACTAGCTCCTACAATGAGCAGTTCTTC

d_gene: NA
j_gene: TRBJ1-1
abundance: NA
v_gene: TRBV20-1
len: 14
CDR3aa: CSARAGGMNTEAFF
CDR3nt: TGCAGTGCTAGAGCAGGTGGGATGAACACTGAAGCTTTCTTT

d_gene: NA
j_gene: TRBJ2-7
abundance: few
v_gene: TRBV5-8
len: 16
CDR3aa: CASSLQPGLPPYEQYF
CDR3nt: TGTGCCAGCAGCCTACAACCGGGACTCCCGCCCTACGAGCAGTACTTC

d_gene: NA
j_gene: TRBJ2-3
abundance: once
v_gene: TRBV20-1
len: 14
CDR3aa: CSAPRGPGTDTQYF
CDR3nt: TGCAGTGCTCCACGGGGGCCCGGGACAGATACGCAGTATTTT

d_gene: NA
j_gene: TRBJ2-3
abundance: NA
v_gene: TRBV7-9
len: 12
CDR3aa: CASSYRADTQYF
CDR3nt: TGTGCCAGCAGCTATAGGGCAGATACGCAGTATTTT